These 13 T cell receptor beta chains came from one sample sequenced in a study of long-term antiretroviral therapy in people with HIV. Samples were assayed with immunoSEQ v3.0 at survey level. Clones were read by immunoSEQ multiplex PCR, and TCRdb kept only the in-frame ones, dropping some. The sample consists of about 24,000 clones, 81% of them appearing once. The sample consisted of unsorted PBMCs, taken at the start of antiretroviral therapy, before treatment. The receptors were gathered from a woman in her late teens or twenties with HIV.

The chain uses TRBV7-3 and TRBJ1-5, with unresolved D. V was trimmed by 2 bases and J by 4 bases, leaving 12 bases between them. The CDR3 has 15 residues. Germline CDR1 SGHTA, CDR2 FQGTGA. The CDR3 coding sequence is TGTGCCAGCAGCTTAGAGCTAGGACCAAATCAGCCCCAGCATTTT. It translates to CASSLELGPNQPQHF.

The chain joins TRBV30 to TRBJ1-1; D uncertain. V lost 3 bases and J lost 5, with 10 bases in between. CDR1 is GTSNPN and CDR2 is SVGIG in the germline V gene (reference sequence). The CDR3 has 12 amino acids. CDR3 nucleotides: TGTGCCTGGAGAAGGCTGGGGACTGAAGCTTTCTTT. As protein: CAWRRLGTEAFF.

The chain employs TRBV15 and TRBJ2-5; either TRBD1 or TRBD2 may supply D (5 bases each). The CDR3 contains 15 residues. Germline CDR1 LNHNV, CDR2 YYDKDF (reference sequence). Trimming took off 2 bases at V and 4 bases at J, with 14 bases between the two ends. CDR3 sequence (DNA): TGTGCCACCAGCAGACCGGGACCCCGTGGAGAGACCCAGTACTTC. It codes for CATSRPGPRGETQYF.

The J gene is TRBJ2-5, the V gene TRBV29-1; a possible D gene is TRBD1 (5 bases). Germline V lookup: CDR1 SQVTM, CDR2 ANQGSEA. The CDR3 extends over 12 amino acids. The germline V and J ends were trimmed by 3 bases and 5 bases, with 10 bases remaining between them. As DNA, the CDR3 is TGCAGCGTTGATGCAGGGCTTGAGACCCAGTACTTC. Translating it yields CSVDAGLETQYF. The full variable domain, rest sourced from reference TRBV29-1 and TRBJ2-5, is SAVISQKPSRDICQRGTSLTIQCQVDSQVTMMFWYRQQPGQSLTLIATANQGSEATYESGFVIDKFPISRPNLTFSTLTVSNMSPEDSSIYLCSVDAGLETQYFGPGTRLLVL.

The table lists this clone with a few counts. V usage is TRBV9 and J usage is TRBJ1-1, with D perhaps TRBD1 (5 bases). Trimming pared 3 bases from V and 1 base from J, leaving 7 bases between. The length of the CDR3 is 13 residues. CDR1 and CDR2 (germline): SGDLS, YYNGEE. Written as DNA, the CDR3 is TGTGCCAGCAGCGCCGGGGGGAACACTGAAGCTTTCTTT. Encoded protein: CASSAGGNTEAFF.

J is TRBJ2-1 and V is TRBV29-1, with a weak D call TRBD2 (5 bases). CDR3 length: 14 residues. V shed 4 bases and J shed 0 bases, with 10 bases lying between them. Per the germline V gene, CDR1 is SQVTM and CDR2 is ANQGSEA. CDR3 in DNA: TGCAGCGTTGGGGGTGGGAGCTCCTACAATGAGCAGTTCTTC. Translation gives CSVGGGSSYNEQFF.

This sequence joins TRBV4-3 and TRBJ2-1, with 8 bases that match TRBD2. Germline CDR1 LGHNA, CDR2 YSLEER. The V gene end was trimmed by 0 bases and the J gene end by 2 bases; junction bases not matched to a gene: 3. There are 16 residues in the CDR3. CDR3 DNA: TGCGCCAGCAGCCAAGATCGGGGGGGGCCCTACAATGAGCAGTTCTTC. This encodes CASSQDRGGPYNEQFF.

The chain recombines TRBV7-2 with TRBJ2-1; 7 positions match TRBD2. Looked up from germline, CDR1 is SGHTA and CDR2 is FQGNSA. The CDR3 runs to 16 residues. Trimming at V came to 5 bases and at J to 3 bases, leaving 10 bases not matched to a gene. In DNA, the CDR3 is TGTGCCAGCAGCATAGGGTACAGCGGGAACTACAATGAGCAGTTCTTC. It codes for CASSIGYSGNYNEQFF.

This chain joins TRBV18 and TRBJ1-1; TRBD1 matches at 7 bases. The V segment lost 6 bases and the J segment 3 bases; nucleotides outside the gene matches: 4. This CDR3 comprises 13 residues. The germline gives CDR1 KGHSH, CDR2 LQKENI. In DNA form, the CDR3 reads TGTGCCAGCTCGCAAACAGGGGACACTGAAGCTTTCTTT. Encoded protein: CASSQTGDTEAFF.

This clone came up once. The genes are TRBV11-2 and TRBJ1-1; TRBD1 matches at 7 bases. The CDR3 has 14 residues. Germline CDR1 SGHAT, CDR2 FQNNGV. Losses at the gene ends were 6 bases for V and 1 base for J; bases not matched to a gene: 5. The CDR3, as DNA: TGTGCCAGCAGGATTGACAGGGCGAACACTGAAGCTTTCTTT. The encoded protein is CASRIDRANTEAFF.

The V and J genes are TRBV29-1 and TRBJ2-7; unclear D gene. The V gene lost 5 bases and the J gene lost 7 bases, with 15 bases spanning the gap. Germline-derived CDR1 and CDR2 are SQVTM and ANQGSEA. The CDR3 spans 12 residues. The CDR3 DNA follows: TGCAGCGTTTCACTTTGGAATAGGGAGCAGTACTTC. This codes for CSVSLWNREQYF.

Written as DNA, the CDR3 is TGTGCCATCAGTGCTACGACAGGGCAATACGAGCAGTACTTC. Translating gives CAISATTGQYEQYF. The chain combines TRBV10-3 with TRBJ2-7; 7 bases are a match to TRBD1. The CDR3 is 14 amino acids. CDR1 and CDR2 (germline): ENHRY, SYGVKD. The ends lost 4 bases at V and 4 bases at J; junction bases unmatched: 7.

The rearrangement uses TRBV7-2 and TRBJ1-2, with 7 bases identical to TRBD1. V was pared by 1 base and J by 7 bases, with 9 bases of the junction left unmatched. Germline-derived CDR1 and CDR2 are SGHTA and FQGNSA. The CDR3 runs to 15 residues. CDR3 in DNA: TGTGCCAGCAGCTTAGAGAATGCGGCAGGGGGTGGCTACACCTTC. It codes for CASSLENAAGGGYTF.